The 8 T cell receptor beta chains in this list originate from one sample, sequenced in a study of blood T cell repertoires in COVID-19. The assay was immunoSEQ multiplex PCR, and TCRdb's table has in-frame clones only and misses some. The sample yields over 400,000 clones, less than 90% seen once. The sample consisted of PBMCs or T cells enriched from blood (not recorded which). The receptors stem from a woman aged 55 to 70 who had recovered from COVID-19.

The V gene is TRBV24-1, the J gene TRBJ2-5; TRBD1 matches at 7 bases. Germline V gives CDR1 KGHDR, CDR2 SFDVKD. The V and J ends lost 5 bases and 4 bases, in that order; junction bases with no gene match: 12. There are 16 residues in the CDR3. CDR3 residues: CATSAPGRTGVETQYF. CDR3 coding DNA: TGTGCCACCAGTGCCCCCGGCCGTACAGGGGTAGAGACCCAGTACTTC.

The V gene is TRBV4-1, the J gene TRBJ1-2; 10 bases line up with TRBD1. This CDR3 comprises 14 residues. Trimming took 1 base from V and 6 from J; bases not matched to a gene: 2. Germline CDR1 reads MGHRA; CDR2 reads YSYEKL. In DNA form, the CDR3 reads TGCGCCAGCAGCCAAGTGGGACAGGGGAATGGCTACACCTTC. It translates to CASSQVGQGNGYTF.

Details on this clone: The same CDR3 can be traced to other DNA sequences in this sample. The gene calls are TRBV5-1 and TRBJ1-6, with TRBD1 matching 7 bases. The CDR3 loop spans 14 amino acids. Losses at the gene ends were 4 bases for V and 7 bases for J; bases not matched to a gene: 5. CDR1 is SGHRS, CDR2 YFSETQ, per germline. The CDR3 coding sequence is TGCGCCAGCAGCCCAGACAGGGACAATTCACCCCTCCACTTT. Translating it yields CASSPDRDNSPLHF.

Only one count was recorded for this clone. The chain couples TRBV5-1 to TRBJ2-1, with a tentative D call TRBD1 (5 bases). The CDR3 sequence is 15 residues long. CDR1 and CDR2 from the germline V gene are SGHRS and YFSETQ. Trimming removed 2 bases from V and 7 bases from J, with 16 bases in between. The CDR3 coding sequence is TGCGCCAGCAGCTTTAGGAAGGACAAGGAAAATGAGCAGTTCTTC. Its translation: CASSFRKDKENEQFF.

This sequence joins TRBV20-1 and TRBJ1-5; the D gene is possibly TRBD1 (5 bases). The germline V gene has CDR1 DFQATT and CDR2 SNEGSKA (reference sequence). The CDR3 has 14 residues. The germline V and J ends were trimmed by 3 bases and 0 bases, with 9 bases remaining between them. The CDR3 DNA reads TGCAGTGCTAGTCCGACAGCTAGCAATCAGCCCCAGCATTTT. The encoded protein is CSASPTASNQPQHF.

The V call is TRBV5-4, the J call TRBJ2-2, with TRBD1 matching over 7 bases. The V segment lost 4 bases and the J segment 0 bases; nucleotides outside the gene matches: 9. The CDR3 is 17 residues long. The germline CDR1 and CDR2 sequences are SGHNT and YYREEE (reference sequence). DNA for the CDR3: TGTGCCAGCAGCAGCGTGAGGGGGCCCACGAACACCGGGGAGCTGTTTTTT. Amino acid sequence: CASSSVRGPTNTGELFF.

This clone has a single count. The CDR3 sequence: CASSQDYGRAYGYTF. The DNA of the CDR3 is TGTGCCAGCAGCCAAGATTACGGGCGGGCGTATGGCTACACCTTC. The chain uses TRBV3-1 (or the pseudogene TRBV3-2) and TRBJ1-2; D unresolved. The CDR3 totals 15 residues. V was clipped by 0 bases and J by 5 bases, with 13 bases between them. Germline CDR1 LGHDT, CDR2 YNNKEL (reference sequence).

Here the CDR3 reads CASRPLAGATDTQYF. The DNA for the CDR3 is TGTGCCAGCAGGCCTCTAGCGGGGGCAACAGATACGCAGTATTTT. The chain recombines TRBV7-9 with TRBJ2-3, with TRBD2 matching 10 bases. The CDR3 covers 15 residues. The germline V gene has CDR1 SEHNR and CDR2 FQNEAQ (reference sequence). V trimming: 6 bases; J trimming: 3 bases; junction bases outside the gene matches: 6.